The text below deals with one T cell receptor beta chain. Antigen specificity is unknown. These data belong to a study of shared clonotypes between healthy human individuals. Germline V CDR1 and CDR2: SGHRS, YFSETQ. The CDR3 covers 12 residues. Trimming took off 4 bases at V and 8 bases at J, with 13 bases between the two ends. Deep-level running was used for the assay. Per the study methods: Junction-only sequences without quality scores came from ImmunoSEQ, so filtering differed. The assay was immunoSEQ multiplex PCR, and TCRdb's table has in-frame clones only and misses some. V, J and clone size are those of that table, while D and trimming were read from the DNA. The repertoire holds under 850,000 clones, over 60% seen once, with approximately 1.8% in the top ten. General observations from the study: Four donors shared approximately 5% of their naive CD4 clonotypes. The generation probabilities recorded for non-shared clonotypes fell below those of clonotypes shared by all four donors.

The sequence came from a woman younger than 45 in good health. The V and J genes are TRBV5-1 and TRBJ2-7; D ambiguous. The specimen was memory CD4+ T cells sorted from blood. The subset denotes: CD45RA-negative fraction. The CDR3 here is CASSRTNGKQYF. DNA for the CDR3: TGCGCCAGCAGCCGCACTAACGGCAAGCAGTACTTC.